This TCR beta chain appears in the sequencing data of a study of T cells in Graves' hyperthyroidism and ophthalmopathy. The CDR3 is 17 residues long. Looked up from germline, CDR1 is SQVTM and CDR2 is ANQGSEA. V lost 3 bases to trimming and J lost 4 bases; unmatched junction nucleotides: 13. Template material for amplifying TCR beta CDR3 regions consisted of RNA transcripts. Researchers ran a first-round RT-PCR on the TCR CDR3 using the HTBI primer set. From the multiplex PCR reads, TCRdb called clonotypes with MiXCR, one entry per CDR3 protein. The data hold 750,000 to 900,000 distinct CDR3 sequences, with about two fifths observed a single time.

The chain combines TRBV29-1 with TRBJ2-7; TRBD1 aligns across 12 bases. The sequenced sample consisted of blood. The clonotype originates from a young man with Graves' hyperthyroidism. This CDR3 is CSVEGGTGGSPGYEQYF. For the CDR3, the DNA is TGCAGCGTTGAGGGGGGGACAGGGGGCTCCCCGGGGTACGAGCAGTACTTC.